The 29 T cell receptor beta chains below all came from one sample that was sequenced in a study of blood T cell repertoires in COVID-19. TCRdb's table, derived via immunoSEQ multiplex PCR, lists solely in-frame clones and lacks some. The sample lists about 250,000 clones, nearly 90% occurring once. The sequenced sample consisted of peripheral blood. These receptors all come from a woman in her forties who had recovered from COVID-19.

This clone was found once. This sequence joins TRBV5-1 and TRBJ2-1, with TRBD1 matching over 8 bases. This CDR3 is built from 15 residues. Germline V CDR1 and CDR2: SGHRS, YFSETQ. Unmatched junction bases numbered 13, after V lost 4 bases and J lost 10 bases. The CDR3 sequence is CASSPRQGALREQFF. In DNA form, the CDR3 reads TGCGCCAGCAGCCCTCGGCAGGGGGCACTTAGAGAGCAGTTCTTC. Filled out from reference TRBV5-1 and TRBJ2-1, the complete variable domain reads KAGVTQTPRYLIKTRGQQVTLSCSPISGHRSVSWYQQTPGQGLQFLFEYFSETQRNKGNFPGRFSGRQFSNSRSEMNVSTLELGDSALYLCASSPRQGALREQFFGPGTRLTVL.

The chain is built from TRBV24-1 and TRBJ2-5; TRBD2 matches 10 bases. The CDR3 extends over 19 amino acids. The ends lost 1 base at V and 4 bases at J; junction bases unmatched: 14. CDR1 KGHDR and CDR2 SFDVKD come from the germline V gene. The CDR3 here is CATSDFGLAGAAGGETQYF. The DNA for the CDR3 is TGTGCCACCAGTGATTTTGGGCTAGCGGGAGCGGCGGGCGGAGAGACCCAGTACTTC.

The chain recombines TRBV6-2 or TRBV6-3 with TRBJ1-5; D possibly corresponds to TRBD1 (6 bases). Germline V gene data show CDR1 as MNHEY and CDR2 as SVGEGT. The CDR3 totals 15 residues. V was clipped by 6 bases and J by 4 bases, with 16 bases between them. CDR3 nucleotide sequence: TGTGCCAGCAGCCCCACAGGGCTGGCAAATCAGCCCCAGCATTTT. This translates into CASSPTGLANQPQHF.

This rearrangement joins TRBV5-1 to TRBJ1-2; TRBD1 matches at 7 bases. The V segment lost 3 bases and the J segment 6 bases; nucleotides outside the gene matches: 8. CDR3 length: 14 residues. The germline CDR1 and CDR2 sequences are SGHRS and YFSETQ. CDR3 bases: TGCGCCAGCAGCTCGGGACAGCTCAGAGATGGCTACACCTTC. Its protein is CASSSGQLRDGYTF.

The chain is built from TRBV6-5 and TRBJ1-3, with TRBD1 identical over 11 bases. Germline values: CDR1 MNHEY, CDR2 SVGAGI. This CDR3 region has 15 residues. V gave up 8 bases and J gave up 0 bases; unmatched junction bases: 3. The CDR3 DNA is TGTGCCAGCGAGGGACAGGGGGACTCTGGAAACACCATATATTTT. Its translation: CASEGQGDSGNTIYF.

V usage is TRBV10-3 and J usage is TRBJ2-1, with 8 bases fitting TRBD1. The CDR3 loop spans 15 amino acids. Germline V gives CDR1 ENHRY, CDR2 SYGVKD. The ends lost 2 bases at V and 7 bases at J; junction bases unmatched: 7. The CDR3, as DNA: TGTGCCATCAGTGAGACAGGGGGTCGGGGGAATGAGCAGTTCTTC. Residues: CAISETGGRGNEQFF.

The CDR3 loop reads CASRLLAGYEQYF. CDR3 in DNA: TGTGCCAGCAGACTCCTAGCGGGGTACGAGCAGTACTTC. The J gene is TRBJ2-7, the V gene TRBV12-3 or TRBV12-4, with TRBD2 matching over 9 bases. The V and J ends lost 6 bases and 4 bases, in that order; junction bases with no gene match: 4. This CDR3 contains 13 residues.

This chain links TRBV28 with TRBJ2-2; D is possibly TRBD2 (6 bases). Germline loops: CDR1 MDHEN, CDR2 SYDVKM. Trimming cost V 6 bases and J 7 bases, with 21 bases left between them. This CDR3 spans 16 amino acids. CDR3 coding DNA: TGTGCCAGCAGCCCCAATATCGCGGGGCCTAGCGGGGAGCTGTTTTTT. This gives the protein CASSPNIAGPSGELFF.

This chain links TRBV7-2 with TRBJ1-5; TRBD1 might be the D (6 bases). The germline gives CDR1 SGHTA, CDR2 FQGNSA. With 5 bases removed from V and 4 bases from J, the gap between germline ends came to 12 bases. The CDR3 is 14 amino acids. CDR3 region: CASSTGILNQPQHF. The CDR3 nucleotides are TGTGCCAGCAGCACAGGGATCTTAAATCAGCCCCAGCATTTT.

The V call is TRBV24-1, the J call TRBJ1-2; 9 bases agree with TRBD1. With V trimmed by 4 bases and J by 4 bases, 9 bases remained unmatched. CDR1 KGHDR and CDR2 SFDVKD come from the germline V gene. The CDR3 extends over 16 amino acids. The CDR3: CATSEPGDREGYGYTF. CDR3 bases: TGTGCCACCAGTGAGCCTGGGGACAGGGAGGGCTATGGCTACACCTTC.

V gene TRBV7-2 combines with J gene TRBJ1-2, with D unclear. CDR1 SGHTA and CDR2 FQGNSA come from the germline V gene. The CDR3 is 14 residues long. Trimming cost V 0 bases and J 8 bases, with 13 bases left between them. The CDR3 DNA reads as TGTGCCAGCAGCTTAGCTGGGAGCCTGGAGGGCTACACCTTC. It yields the protein CASSLAGSLEGYTF.

J is TRBJ2-7 and V is TRBV7-2; TRBD2 matches 11 bases. The CDR3 has 17 amino acids. V gave up 3 bases and J gave up 5 bases; unmatched junction bases: 12. The germline V gene has CDR1 SGHTA and CDR2 FQGNSA. The CDR3 coding sequence is TGTGCCAGCAGCTTCCTGGGACTAGCGGTCAAGGGGGACGAGCAGTACTTC. It is translated as CASSFLGLAVKGDEQYF.

The chain links TRBV27 to TRBJ2-3; D possibly corresponds to TRBD2 (6 bases). Trimming took 1 base from V and 0 from J, leaving 8 bases between them. CDR1 is MNHEY, CDR2 SMNVEV, per germline (reference sequence). This CDR3 comprises 15 residues. CDR3 nucleotides: TGTGCCAGCAGTTTATTCCGGGGGAGCACAGATACGCAGTATTTT. It codes for CASSLFRGSTDTQYF.

The genes are TRBV11-2 and TRBJ1-1, with no clear D. The CDR3 is 15 amino acids. Trimming stripped 0 bases from V and 3 bases from J, with 11 bases between. Germline CDR1 SGHAT, CDR2 FQNNGV. In DNA, the CDR3 is TGTGCCAGCAGCTTAGAGCCAGGCTGGGACACTGAAGCTTTCTTT. Its translation: CASSLEPGWDTEAFF. Full variable domain (rest looked up from reference TRBV11-2 and TRBJ1-1): EAGVAQSPRYKIIEKRQSVAFWCNPISGHATLYWYQQILGQGPKLLIQFQNNGVVDDSQLPKDRFSAERLKGVDSTLKIQPAKLEDSAVYLCASSLEPGWDTEAFFGQGTRLTVV.

The chain uses TRBV28 and TRBJ2-5, with a tentative D call TRBD1 (6 bases). This CDR3 is 13 amino acids long. The germline V and J ends were trimmed by 6 bases and 3 bases, with 11 bases remaining between them. CDR1 MDHEN and CDR2 SYDVKM come from the germline V gene. CDR3 nucleotide sequence: TGTGCCAGCAGATCCAGGGGAAAAGAGACCCAGTACTTC. It yields the protein CASRSRGKETQYF. Combining the CDR3 with reference TRBV28 and TRBJ2-5 gives the whole variable domain DVKVTQSSRYLVKRTGEKVFLECVQDMDHENMFWYRQDPGLGLRLIYFSYDVKMKEKGDIPEGYSVSREKKERFSLILESASTNQTSMYLCASRSRGKETQYFGPGTRLLVL.

The chain recombines TRBV6-5 with TRBJ1-2, with D perhaps TRBD1 (6 bases). The CDR3 sequence is 14 residues long. Deletions cut 6 bases from V and 2 bases from J, with 13 bases between. CDR1 MNHEY and CDR2 SVGAGI come from the germline V gene. The DNA for the CDR3 is TGTGCCAGCAGAAGGACCGGACAGAACTATGGCTACACCTTC. It codes for CASRRTGQNYGYTF.

In the case of this clone: Other DNA sequences in this sample translate to the same CDR3. The chain carries TRBV28 and TRBJ2-7; 7 bases match TRBD2. After removal of 3 bases from V and 3 bases from J, the junction contained 2 bases not matched to a gene. Germline V gene data show CDR1 as MDHEN and CDR2 as SYDVKM. This CDR3 is 13 amino acids long. The chain's CDR3 is CASSLGGNYEQYF. In nucleotides, the CDR3 is TGTGCCAGCAGTTTGGGGGGGAACTACGAGCAGTACTTC.

At least ten counts were recorded for this clone. The rearrangement links TRBV27 to TRBJ2-4, with 9 nucleotides matching TRBD1. From germline, CDR1 is MNHEY and CDR2 SMNVEV (reference sequence). The J segment lost 0 bases and the V segment lost 4 bases, leaving 4 bases of the junction unmatched. The CDR3 totals 16 residues. This CDR3 reads CASSSGTGLAKNIQYF. CDR3 in DNA: TGTGCCAGCAGTTCCGGGACAGGGCTAGCCAAAAACATTCAGTACTTC.

V gene TRBV25-1 combines with J gene TRBJ2-5; 12 positions match TRBD2. Germline lookup yields CDR1 MGHDK and CDR2 SYGVNS. The CDR3 has 18 amino acids. V lost 3 bases to trimming and J lost 5 bases; unmatched junction nucleotides: 13. CDR3 bases: TGTGCCAGCAGTGAGGGGAAAAGGGCTAGCGGGAGGGGGGAGACCCAGTACTTC. As protein: CASSEGKRASGRGETQYF.

The chain combines TRBV30 with TRBJ1-2; D is perhaps TRBD1 (5 bases). V shed 4 bases and J shed 8 bases, with 14 bases lying between them. The CDR3 contains 12 residues. Germline CDR1 GTSNPN, CDR2 SVGIG (reference sequence). The CDR3: CAWTVSREGYTF. The CDR3, as DNA: TGTGCCTGGACCGTAAGCAGGGAAGGCTACACCTTC.

The chain uses TRBV6-6 and TRBJ1-5, with TRBD1 matching over 7 bases. V lost 6 bases, J lost 0 bases, and 20 bases stayed unmatched. Germline V gene sequence: CDR1 MNHNY, CDR2 SVGAGI (reference sequence). The CDR3 is 20 amino acids. The CDR3 coding sequence is TGTGCCAGCAGCAAGACCCGCCCGGGACAGACAATCCTTAGCAATCAGCCCCAGCATTTT. Translating it yields CASSKTRPGQTILSNQPQHF.

The chain recombines TRBV3-1 (or the pseudogene TRBV3-2) with TRBJ2-7; 8 bases line up with TRBD1. Trimming took 0 bases from V and 4 from J; bases not matched to a gene: 5. Germline V CDR1 and CDR2: LGHDT, YNNKEL (reference sequence). The CDR3 contains 15 residues. The CDR3 sequence: CASSQDPDRVYEQYF. DNA for the CDR3: TGTGCCAGCAGCCAAGACCCGGACAGGGTGTACGAGCAGTACTTC.

In its sample, this clone was seen a few times. The V call is TRBV5-1, the J call TRBJ1-5; the match to TRBD1 covers 7 bases. CDR3 length: 16 residues. Germline-derived CDR1 and CDR2 are SGHRS and YFSETQ. J gave up 6 bases and V 4 bases, and 13 bases lay outside the gene matches. The CDR3 loop reads CASSPEGAAGGQPQHF. In DNA, the CDR3 is TGCGCCAGCAGCCCGGAGGGGGCCGCAGGAGGTCAGCCCCAGCATTTT.

This clone has only one observation. The rearrangement links TRBV9 to TRBJ2-2, with D possibly TRBD1 on 6 matching bases. The V end was cut by 4 bases, the J end by 1 base, with 11 bases between. Germline V CDR1 and CDR2: SGDLS, YYNGEE. CDR3 length: 15 amino acids. CDR3 sequence (DNA): TGTGCCAGCAGCACAATACAGGGGAACACCGGGGAGCTGTTTTTT. It yields the protein CASSTIQGNTGELFF.

This chain uses TRBV5-1 with TRBJ1-6; D gene ambiguous. The CDR3 covers 15 residues. CDR1 is SGHRS, CDR2 YFSETQ, per germline. Between the trimmed V and J ends, which lost 0 bases and 7 bases, there was a span of 11 bases. The CDR3 reads CASSLGSGYNSPLHF. As DNA, the CDR3 is TGCGCCAGCAGCTTGGGCTCGGGGTACAATTCACCCCTCCACTTT.

The chain employs TRBV3-1 (or the pseudogene TRBV3-2) and TRBJ2-2; D is uncertain. The CDR3 is 16 amino acids. Germline lookup yields CDR1 LGHDT and CDR2 YNNKEL (reference sequence). Deletions cut 0 bases from V and 2 bases from J, with 10 bases between. The CDR3 sequence: CASSQDTVANTGELFF. For the CDR3, the DNA is TGTGCCAGCAGCCAAGATACAGTTGCCAACACCGGGGAGCTGTTTTTT.

J is TRBJ1-2 and V is TRBV5-1; D remains unclear. The CDR3 loop spans 12 amino acids. Germline assignment: CDR1 SGHRS and CDR2 YFSETQ. V lost 0 bases, J lost 7 bases, and 7 bases lay in between. CDR3 nucleotide sequence: TGCGCCAGCAGCTTGGTGCCCGGTGGCTACACCTTC. Translating gives CASSLVPGGYTF.

In its sample, this clone was seen once. The chain combines TRBV6-5 with TRBJ2-7, with TRBD1 identical over 9 bases. Germline CDR1 and CDR2: MNHEY and SVGAGI. With V trimmed by 6 bases and J by 5 bases, 8 bases remained unmatched. This CDR3 has 14 residues. CDR3 in DNA: TGTGCCAGCAGGCAGCCGGGACAGGGCCACGAGCAGTACTTC. Protein: CASRQPGQGHEQYF.

This clone was detected only once. The chain recombines TRBV11-3 with TRBJ2-7; D may be TRBD1 (6 bases). CDR1 SGHNT and CDR2 YENEEA come from the germline V gene. CDR3 length: 18 amino acids. V lost 0 bases and J 1 base, leaving 19 bases between the germline ends. CDR3 residues: CASSLDKGTPFQSYEQYF. The CDR3 DNA follows: TGTGCCAGCAGCTTAGATAAAGGGACACCTTTTCAGTCCTACGAGCAGTACTTC.